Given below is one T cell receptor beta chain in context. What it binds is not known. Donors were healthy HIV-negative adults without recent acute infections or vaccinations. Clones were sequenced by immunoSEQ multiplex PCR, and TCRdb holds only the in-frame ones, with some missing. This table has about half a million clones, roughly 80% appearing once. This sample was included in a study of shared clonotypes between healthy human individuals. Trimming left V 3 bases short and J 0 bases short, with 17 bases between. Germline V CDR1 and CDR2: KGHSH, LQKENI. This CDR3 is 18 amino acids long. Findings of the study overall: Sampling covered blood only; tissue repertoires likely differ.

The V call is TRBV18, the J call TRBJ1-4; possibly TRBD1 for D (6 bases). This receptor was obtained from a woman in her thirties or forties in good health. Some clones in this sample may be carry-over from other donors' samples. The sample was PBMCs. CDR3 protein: CASSPRQVLQTTNEKLFF. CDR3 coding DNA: TGTGCCAGCTCACCGAGACAGGTTTTACAAACAACTAATGAAAAACTGTTTTTT.